Sequencing of this TCR beta chain was carried out in a study of cytomegalovirus exposure and HLA in healthy donors. The primer mix had 60 Vbeta and 13 Jbeta primers. Sequenced by immunoSEQ multiplex PCR; TCRdb stores in-frame clones only, minus some. Among more than 200,000 clones listed, 83% were seen once. The CDR3 is made up of 14 amino acids. CDR1 and CDR2 from the germline V gene are MNHNS and SASEGT. Trimming removed 6 bases at V and 4 bases at J, with 15 bases between. The source material was PBMCs. This receptor was obtained from a girl under 18 in good health and CMV-seronegative. The chain carries TRBV6-1 and TRBJ1-2; perhaps TRBD1 as D (5 bases). The CDR3 reads CASRQEPYGYGYTF. The CDR3 DNA reads as TGTGCCAGCAGACAGGAGCCCTACGGCTATGGCTACACCTTC.